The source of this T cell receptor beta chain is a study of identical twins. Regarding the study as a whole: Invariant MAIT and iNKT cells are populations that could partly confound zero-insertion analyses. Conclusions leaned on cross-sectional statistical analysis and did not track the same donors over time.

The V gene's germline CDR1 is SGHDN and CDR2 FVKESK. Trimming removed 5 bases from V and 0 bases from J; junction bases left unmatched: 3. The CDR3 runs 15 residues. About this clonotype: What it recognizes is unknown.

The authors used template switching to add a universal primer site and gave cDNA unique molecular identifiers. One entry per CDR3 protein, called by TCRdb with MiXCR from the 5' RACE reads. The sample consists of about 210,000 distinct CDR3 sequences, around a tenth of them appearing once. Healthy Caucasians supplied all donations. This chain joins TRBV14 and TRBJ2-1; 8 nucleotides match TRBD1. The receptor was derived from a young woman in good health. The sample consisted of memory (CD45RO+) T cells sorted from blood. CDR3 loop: CASSGDRNSYNEQFF. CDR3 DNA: TGTGCCAGCAGCGGGGACAGGAACTCCTACAATGAGCAGTTCTTC. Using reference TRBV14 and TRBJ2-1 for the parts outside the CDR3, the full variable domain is EAGVTQFPSHSVIEKGQTVTLRCDPISGHDNLYWYRRVMGKEIKFLLHFVKESKQDESGMPNNRFLAERTGGTYSTLKVQPAELEDSGVYFCASSGDRNSYNEQFFGPGTRLTVL.